This T cell receptor beta chain was sequenced during a study of T cell repertoires in cytomegalovirus infection. MiXCR, run by TCRdb on the reads, gives a single entry per CDR3 protein. The data contain hundreds of thousands of distinct CDR3 sequences, around 32% of them singletons. This clonotype occurred a few times. Its cognate antigen is unknown. Trimming took off 6 bases at V and 4 bases at J, with 24 bases between the two ends. CDR3 length equals 17 residues. Germline CDR1 reads MNHEY; CDR2 reads SVGAGI. This sequence originates from a human donor in good health (CMV status not recorded). Some clones in this sample may be carry-over from other donors' samples. The sample in question was cultured PBMCs, obtained from culture after CMV antigen stimulation. The genes are TRBV6-5 and TRBJ1-1, with TRBD1 as a possible D gene (5 bases). The CDR3 DNA follows: TGTGCCAGCAGGGAGCGTAGCCATACTAGGGGTCGCACTGAAGCTTTCTTT. Translating gives CASRERSHTRGRTEAFF.